This TCR beta chain emerged from a study of vaccination and CD4 T cells after COVID-19. Comment on this clonotype: Its antigen remains unidentified.

This CDR3 has 15 amino acids. CDR1 and CDR2 (germline): MNHEY, SMNVEV (reference sequence). V was clipped by 2 bases and J by 4 bases; unmatched bases: 5. An Oncomine TCR Beta short-read assay was used to sequence the DNA from cultured CD4+ T cells. TCRdb passed the PCR reads through MiXCR, listing each CDR3 protein once. The table has more than 15,000 distinct CDR3 sequences, approximately 50% seen once. Described treatment: roughly 10-day PBMC culture with coronavirus spike peptide pools or control peptides (ViraFEST assay). Antigen-specific T cells were expanded with peptide pools by ViraFEST, and TCRs were then sequenced.

The sequenced sample was CD4+ T cells from blood, cultured in vitro. The chain links TRBV27 to TRBJ1-5, with 7 bases fitting TRBD1. The sequence derives from a human donor who had recovered from COVID-19. This CDR3 reads CASSLTRQGNQPQHF. CDR3 bases: TGTGCCAGCAGTTTAACCAGACAGGGTAATCAGCCCCAGCATTTT.